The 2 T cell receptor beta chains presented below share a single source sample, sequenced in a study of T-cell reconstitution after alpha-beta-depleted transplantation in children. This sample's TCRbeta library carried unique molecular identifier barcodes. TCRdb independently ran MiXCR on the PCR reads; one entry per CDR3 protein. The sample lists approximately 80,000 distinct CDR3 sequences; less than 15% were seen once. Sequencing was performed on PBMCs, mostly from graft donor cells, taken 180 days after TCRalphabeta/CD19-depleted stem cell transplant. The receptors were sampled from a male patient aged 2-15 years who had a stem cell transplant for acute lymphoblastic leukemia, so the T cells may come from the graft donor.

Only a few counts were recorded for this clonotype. The CDR3 region has the DNA TGTGCCAGCATCCTCGGAGGTCGGGACTACAATGAGCAGTTCTTC. This encodes CASILGGRDYNEQFF. J is TRBJ2-1 and V is TRBV7-9; a weak D match, TRBD2 (5 bases). This CDR3 has 15 residues. The V end was cut by 7 bases, the J end by 3 bases, with 16 bases between. The germline V gene has CDR1 SEHNR and CDR2 FQNEAQ (reference sequence). Using reference TRBV7-9 and TRBJ2-1 for the parts outside the CDR3, the full variable domain is DTGVSQNPRHKITKRGQNVTFRCDPISEHNRLYWYRQTLGQGPEFLTYFQNEAQLEKSRLLSDRFSAERPKGSFSTLEIQRTEQGDSAMYLCASILGGRDYNEQFFGPGTRLTVL.

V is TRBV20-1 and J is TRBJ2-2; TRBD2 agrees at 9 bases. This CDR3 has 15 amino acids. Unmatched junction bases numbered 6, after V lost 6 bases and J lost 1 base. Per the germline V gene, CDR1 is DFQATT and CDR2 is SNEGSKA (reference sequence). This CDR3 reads CSAQISGGNTGELFF. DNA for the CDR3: TGCAGTGCCCAAATTAGCGGGGGGAACACCGGGGAGCTGTTTTTT.